Presented here are 27 T cell receptor beta chains from one specimen sequenced in a study of cytomegalovirus exposure and HLA in healthy donors. The PCR employed 60 Vbeta primers together with 13 Jbeta primers. Data came from immunoSEQ multiplex PCR; TCRdb stores just in-frame clones and leaves some out. The sample consists of 150,000 to 200,000 clones, under 85% of them appearing once. The material sequenced was PBMCs. The receptor source for this set is a woman aged 25 to 39 in good health and CMV-seronegative.

This chain connects TRBV2 to TRBJ1-6; 7 nucleotides match TRBD1. Germline CDR1 SNHLY, CDR2 FYNNEI. V shed 7 bases, J shed 9 bases, and the junction held 3 bases outside the gene matches. This CDR3 comprises 12 residues. CDR3 residues: CASTRQGSPLHF. CDR3 DNA: TGTGCCAGCACCCGACAGGGTTCACCCCTCCACTTT.

The V call is TRBV19, the J call TRBJ1-1, with D possibly matching TRBD1 (5 bases). Trimming stripped 3 bases from V and 6 bases from J, with 17 bases between. This CDR3 has 15 amino acids. The germline gives CDR1 LNHDA, CDR2 SQIVND (reference sequence). CDR3 DNA: TGTGCCAGTAGTATTTTCATGGAAGGGGAAGCTGAAGCTTTCTTT. Translating it yields CASSIFMEGEAEAFF. Filled out from reference TRBV19 and TRBJ1-1, the complete variable domain reads DGGITQSPKYLFRKEGQNVTLSCEQNLNHDAMYWYRQDPGQGLRLIYYSQIVNDFQKGDIAEGYSVSREKKESFPLTVTSAQKNPTAFYLCASSIFMEGEAEAFFGQGTRLTVV.

The gene calls are TRBV6-4 and TRBJ1-6; D unclear. V was cut by 6 bases and J by 0 bases, with 15 bases left in between. Germline lookup yields CDR1 MRHNA and CDR2 SNTAGT. The CDR3 runs 17 residues. This chain's CDR3 is CASRRDAISSYNSPLHF. CDR3 nucleotide sequence: TGTGCCAGCAGGAGAGATGCCATTAGCTCCTATAATTCACCCCTCCACTTT.

The chain carries TRBV5-4 and TRBJ2-1; 10 bases agree with TRBD1. Per germline, CDR1 SGHNT and CDR2 YYREEE (reference sequence). The CDR3 loop spans 15 amino acids. The ends lost 3 bases at V and 3 bases at J; junction bases unmatched: 3. The chain's CDR3 is CASSSRDRGYNEQFF. CDR3 nucleotides: TGTGCCAGCAGCTCCCGGGACAGGGGCTACAATGAGCAGTTCTTC.

To note about this clone: Other DNA sequences in the sample encode the same CDR3. V usage is TRBV19 and J usage is TRBJ1-6, with D hard to call. Per germline, CDR1 LNHDA and CDR2 SQIVND (reference sequence). V was trimmed by 5 bases and J by 8 bases, leaving 13 bases between them. CDR3 length: 14 amino acids. Here the CDR3 DNA reads TGTGCCAGTAGTTTTTGGCGGCGCGATTCACCCCTCCACTTT. Translation gives CASSFWRRDSPLHF.

The V gene is TRBV29-1, the J gene TRBJ2-3; D not resolved. Germline CDR1 SQVTM, CDR2 ANQGSEA. This CDR3 is 14 amino acids long. Trimming pared 6 bases from V and 1 base from J, leaving 14 bases between. CDR3 nucleotides: TGCAGCGTGTCTGAGTCGAGCGGCACAGATACGCAGTATTTT. Its protein product is CSVSESSGTDTQYF.

The sample holds a few counts of this clone. V gene TRBV27 combines with J gene TRBJ1-3; D is ambiguous. The length of the CDR3 is 14 residues. With 5 bases removed from V and 3 bases from J, the gap between germline ends came to 11 bases. CDR1 is MNHEY and CDR2 is SMNVEV in the germline V gene (reference sequence). CDR3 in DNA: TGTGCCAGCAGTCGTGGCCCGGGTGGAAACACCATATATTTT. Its translation: CASSRGPGGNTIYF.

CDR3 residues: CASSPRQGWGKLFF. As DNA, the CDR3 is TGTGCCAGCAGCCCCCGACAGGGATGGGGAAAACTGTTTTTT. J is TRBJ1-4 and V is TRBV7-9, with 7 bases fitting TRBD1. After removal of 5 bases from V and 10 bases from J, the junction contained 10 bases not matched to a gene. The CDR3 runs to 14 residues. The germline V gene encodes CDR1 SEHNR and CDR2 FQNEAQ (reference sequence).

The genes are TRBV5-1 and TRBJ2-2; tentative D call: TRBD2 (6 bases). With 4 bases removed from V and 5 bases from J, the gap between germline ends came to 12 bases. Germline lookup yields CDR1 SGHRS and CDR2 YFSETQ. There are 14 residues in the CDR3. The CDR3 coding sequence is TGCGCCAGCAGCGAGGGACTTCAGACCGGGGAGCTGTTTTTT. Amino acid sequence: CASSEGLQTGELFF.

This chain uses TRBV28 with TRBJ2-7; D call uncertain. Germline V gene sequence: CDR1 MDHEN, CDR2 SYDVKM. This CDR3 has 13 residues. Trimming shortened V by 8 bases and J by 3 bases, and 14 bases separated the two germline ends. The CDR3 DNA reads as TGTGCCAGCCTAGGAACCTTGGGCTACGAGCAGTACTTC. This translates into CASLGTLGYEQYF. The full variable domain, with the rest looked up from reference TRBV28 and TRBJ2-7, is DVKVTQSSRYLVKRTGEKVFLECVQDMDHENMFWYRQDPGLGLRLIYFSYDVKMKEKGDIPEGYSVSREKKERFSLILESASTNQTSMYLCASLGTLGYEQYFGPGTRLTVT.

This clone has a single count. The chain has TRBV2 and TRBJ1-2; D unclear. V lost 1 base and J 8 bases, leaving 23 bases between the germline ends. Looked up from germline, CDR1 is SNHLY and CDR2 is FYNNEI. This CDR3 is built from 17 residues. As DNA, the CDR3 is TGTGCCAGCAGTGAAGAGGGCAGCCTCCGTGTGAGGGTCGGCTACACCTTC. Its protein product is CASSEEGSLRVRVGYTF.

This clone was observed once. The V gene is TRBV15, the J gene TRBJ2-1; D uncertain. CDR1 and CDR2 from the germline V gene are LNHNV and YYDKDF (reference sequence). The CDR3 length is 13 residues. Trimming took 3 bases from V and 0 from J, leaving 3 bases between them. The CDR3 DNA is TGTGCCACCAGCAGCAGCTCCTACAATGAGCAGTTCTTC. Encoded protein: CATSSSSYNEQFF.

In this sample, this clone turned up a few times. Other DNA sequences in the same sample also yield this CDR3. The V and J genes are TRBV5-8 and TRBJ1-5; D call uncertain. CDR1 is SGHTS and CDR2 is YDEGEE in the germline V gene. The CDR3 sequence is 12 residues long. The ends were cut back, 3 bases at V and 5 bases at J, with 6 bases in the middle. CDR3 region: CASSWGDQPQHF. CDR3 DNA: TGTGCCAGCAGCTGGGGAGATCAGCCCCAGCATTTT.

This clone was counted only a few times. This chain links TRBV5-4 with TRBJ1-6; TRBD1 agrees at 10 bases. Trimming removed 5 bases from V and 2 bases from J; junction bases left unmatched: 4. Germline V CDR1 and CDR2: SGHNT, YYREEE (reference sequence). CDR3 size: 16 residues. CDR3 nucleotides: TGTGCCAGCAGAACGACAGGGGGCGCCTATAATTCACCCCTCCACTTT. It translates to CASRTTGGAYNSPLHF.

V gene TRBV6-1 combines with J gene TRBJ1-2, with D possibly matching TRBD1 (6 bases). There are 12 residues in the CDR3. The V gene's germline CDR1 is MNHNS and CDR2 SASEGT. V was trimmed by 6 bases and J by 6 bases, leaving 11 bases between them. The CDR3 protein is CASRDSWHGYTF. As DNA, the CDR3 is TGTGCCAGCAGGGACAGTTGGCATGGCTACACCTTC.

The gene calls are TRBV20-1 and TRBJ1-2; no reliable D call. The CDR3 is 11 residues long. CDR1 and CDR2 from the germline V gene are DFQATT and SNEGSKA (reference sequence). CDR3 amino acids: CLPSEGNGYTF. In DNA form, the CDR3 reads TGCCTTCCTAGCGAGGGTAATGGCTACACCTTC.

This chain connects TRBV10-1 to TRBJ1-2; D gene ambiguous. The length of the CDR3 is 13 residues. V gave up 5 bases and J gave up 2 bases, with 9 bases separating them. Germline CDR1 reads WNHNN; CDR2 reads SYGVQD (reference sequence). CDR3 DNA: TGCGCCAGCAGTCAGAGGTCAAACTATGGCTACACCTTC. Protein: CASSQRSNYGYTF.

This clone turned up a few times. V gene TRBV30 combines with J gene TRBJ1-2; 8 nucleotides align to TRBD1. This CDR3 contains 13 residues. With V trimmed by 5 bases and J by 5 bases, 7 bases remained unmatched. Germline V gives CDR1 GTSNPN, CDR2 SVGIG (reference sequence). The chain's CDR3 is CAWQDRVKYGYTF. In DNA, the CDR3 is TGTGCCTGGCAGGACAGGGTTAAATATGGCTACACCTTC.

Of note for this clone: Additional DNA sequences in this sample encode the identical CDR3. V is TRBV7-9 and J is TRBJ2-5; no definite D call. V was trimmed by 2 bases and J by 5 bases, leaving 6 bases between them. Germline CDR1 SEHNR, CDR2 FQNEAQ (reference sequence). The CDR3 spans 12 residues. The CDR3 region has the DNA TGTGCCAGCAGCTTAAACTGGGAGACCCAGTACTTC. Amino acids: CASSLNWETQYF.

This clone turned up a few times. The chain has TRBV6-6 and TRBJ2-7; D is ambiguous. V lost 0 bases to trimming and J lost 3 bases, with 6 bases between them. This CDR3 is 13 amino acids long. The germline gives CDR1 MNHNY, CDR2 SVGAGI (reference sequence). This CDR3 is CASSYSGSYEQYF. Here the CDR3 DNA reads TGTGCCAGCAGTTACTCTGGTAGCTACGAGCAGTACTTC.

V gene TRBV21-1 combines with J gene TRBJ1-2; TRBD1 reflects the table's D call only, with no check against the DNA. TRBV21-1 is marked as a pseudogene. This CDR3 is 15 amino acids long. CDR3 sequence: CASSNQGRPYYGYTF. In DNA, the CDR3 is TGTGCCAGCAGCAACCAGGGAAGGCCCTACTATGGCTACACCTTC.

The rearrangement uses TRBV25-1 and TRBJ2-7, with 7 bases that match TRBD1. V lost 4 bases and J lost 5; bases outside the gene matches: 8. The CDR3 runs to 14 residues. Germline CDR1 and CDR2: MGHDK and SYGVNS. This CDR3 reads CASSAPTGLHEQYF. The CDR3, as DNA: TGTGCCAGCAGTGCTCCGACAGGGCTACACGAGCAGTACTTC.

The chain is built from TRBV10-3 and TRBJ1-3; 7 nucleotides line up with TRBD1. Trimming removed 4 bases from V and 0 bases from J; junction bases left unmatched: 3. The CDR3 loop spans 15 amino acids. Germline-derived CDR1 and CDR2 are ENHRY and SYGVKD. The CDR3 sequence is CAISGTGFSGNTIYF. The DNA for the CDR3 is TGTGCCATCAGTGGGACAGGCTTCTCTGGAAACACCATATATTTT.

This chain joins TRBV7-2 and TRBJ2-5; tentative D call: TRBD1 (6 bases). The CDR3 is 14 amino acids. Germline V lookup: CDR1 SGHTA, CDR2 FQGNSA. The V end lost 4 bases, the J end lost 2 bases, and 11 bases lay between the germline ends. CDR3 in DNA: TGTGCCAGCAGCTCCCAACAGGGACAAGAGACCCAGTACTTC. It codes for CASSSQQGQETQYF.

The gene calls are TRBV2 and TRBJ2-2; D unclear. V was pared by 6 bases and J by 7 bases, with 15 bases between. CDR3 size: 14 residues. CDR1 and CDR2 (germline): SNHLY, FYNNEI. DNA for the CDR3: TGTGCCAGCAGGGGTATTAGGAGTCACGGGGAGCTGTTTTTT. This sequence encodes CASRGIRSHGELFF.

The V and J genes are TRBV15 and TRBJ1-5, with 7 bases identical to TRBD1. The CDR3 runs 15 residues. Looked up from germline, CDR1 is LNHNV and CDR2 is YYDKDF (reference sequence). V lost 1 base to trimming and J lost 3 bases; unmatched junction nucleotides: 3. CDR3 in amino acids: CATSRGGQTNQPQHF. The CDR3, as DNA: TGTGCCACCAGCAGAGGGGGACAGACCAATCAGCCCCAGCATTTT.

This sequence joins TRBV30 and TRBJ1-4, with a possible D match to TRBD1 (6 bases). The CDR3 sequence is 15 residues long. The V gene's germline CDR1 is GTSNPN and CDR2 SVGIG (reference sequence). V lost 0 bases to trimming and J lost 4 bases, with 12 bases between them. The CDR3 coding sequence is TGTGCCTGGAGTGTACGGGGGGGCAGTAATGAAAAACTGTTTTTT. Encoded protein: CAWSVRGGSNEKLFF. Full variable domain (rest looked up from reference TRBV30 and TRBJ1-4): SQTIHQWPATLVQPVGSPLSLECTVEGTSNPNLYWYRQAAGRGLQLLFYSVGIGQISSEVPQNLSASRPQDRQFILSSKKLLLSDSGFYLCAWSVRGGSNEKLFFGSGTQLSVL.